Given below is one T cell receptor (beta chain) in context. Which antigen it targets is not known. No base qualities exist here, and no much larger clone lies one base off it. Libraries came from the immunoSEQ multiplex PCR assay. For the original study's pipeline: A statistical classification framework was developed to diagnose cytomegalovirus status using the catalog of TCR beta chain sequences. This immuneACCESS table, as held by TCRdb, lists in-frame sequences with V and J called but not all clones. Of the missing ones, under half trace to an unresolved V gene in checked studies; the others have no known cause. Clone size and the V and J calls come from that table; the DNA yielded D and trimming. Counted in this sample were some 250,000 clones; almost 90% of them appeared once. The ten largest clones take up 0.35% to 0.45% of the sample. The data belong to a study of cytomegalovirus exposure and HLA in healthy donors (dated by TCRdb to 2017 to 2019). Context from the whole study: According to a later analysis, the roughly 130 validation repertoires were produced on the same platform as the roughly 700 repertoires of the first cohort. The study aimed to test whether cataloging public T cell receptors could reveal signatures of past pathogen exposure. Along with the roughly 610-subject first cohort, a separate validation cohort of over 90 different subjects was used. To predict cytomegalovirus infection status, the study brought together high-throughput TCR immunosequencing, statistical association of individual TCRs with disease status, and machine learning. Points the paper makes about the study in general: Across donors, most TCR sequences were observed very rarely, whereas some public TCRs were present in many individuals. A later analysis found that TCRs clustered in the first cohort also tended to co-occur in the 130 or so validation repertoires, with about 94% of cluster scores above 0. The classifier was reported to diagnose cytomegalovirus status with high specificity and sensitivity in both the original and validation cohorts. All 120 or so repertoires were used to score co-occurrence in the validation cohort in a later analysis, because that analysis had no HLA typing for the cohort. In the study, around 160 TCR beta chains were listed as associated with cytomegalovirus. According to the authors, the approach could potentially be generalized to other disease states and immunological phenotypes. In vitro tests confirmed that a few of the cytomegalovirus-associated TCR beta chains recognize cytomegalovirus antigens.

CDR3 length: 14 amino acids, cysteine to phenylalanine. The retained sequence is limited to the CDR3, 42 bases, with the frame set at the first base. Cut back by 7 bases and 5 bases, the V and J ends lie 17 bases apart. Reading the germline V gene (reference sequence) gives CDR1 LNHDA and CDR2 SQIVND. The donors belonged to the validation cohort of approximately 130 subjects, which was separate from the approximately 660-subject first cohort. Specimen: PBMCs. This chain is built from TRBV19 and TRBJ1-2, and possibly TRBD1, on 6 matching bases. This clonotype originated in a young woman in good health and CMV-seronegative. The CDR3 loop reads CASNPGGRGYGYTF. The bases are TGTGCCAGTAACCCTGGAGGGAGGGGGTATGGCTACACCTTC.